The clone carrying this TCR beta chain was detected ten times or more. V lost 4 bases to trimming and J lost 2 bases, with 17 bases between them. The CDR3 contains 16 residues. The germline CDR1 and CDR2 sequences are SGDLS and YYNGEE. This specimen belongs to a study of blood T cell repertoires in COVID-19. On the study more broadly: Material from acute and convalescent COVID-19 was sourced from the United States, Italy and Spain.

In the original analysis: From reference gene primer amplification, estimates of nucleated cell counts were derived. Only in-frame clones appear in the TCRdb table, and some are missing; sequencing was by immunoSEQ multiplex PCR. Clonal size and the V and J genes are those of that table, whereas D and trimming came from the DNA. The sample lists 85,000 to 95,000 clones; roughly 70% were seen once. The sequenced material came from peripheral blood. The rearrangement links TRBV9 to TRBJ2-3; D possibly corresponds to TRBD2 (6 bases). The sequence came from a woman older than 75 with acute or convalescent COVID-19. The chain's CDR3 is CASSPSAGLNTDTQYF. The CDR3 coding sequence is TGTGCCAGCAGCCCTTCGGCGGGGCTAAACACAGATACGCAGTATTTT. The entire variable domain, with the rest obtained from reference TRBV9 and TRBJ2-3, is as follows: DSGVTQTPKHLITATGQRVTLRCSPRSGDLSVYWYQQSLDQGLQFLIQYYNGEERAKGNILERFSAQQFPDLHSELNLSSLELGDSALYFCASSPSAGLNTDTQYFGPGTRLTVL.